The source of this T cell receptor beta chain is a study of blood T cells in healthy people across ages. Primed by a sample-barcoded 5' primer and a J-beta primer mix, a second PCR proceeded for roughly 7 to 11 cycles. TCRdb re-analysed the 5' RACE reads in MiXCR, keeping a single row per CDR3 protein. The sample consists of 1.5 million or so distinct CDR3 sequences, 35% to 45% of them appearing once. Germline-derived CDR1 and CDR2 are SNHLY and FYNNEI. CDR3 length: 14 amino acids. V was pared by 7 bases and J by 2 bases, with 4 bases of the junction left unmatched. This clonotype was seen more than once but under ten times.

Source material: blood. V usage is TRBV2 and J usage is TRBJ2-3; 9 bases map to TRBD2. This receptor was taken from a woman in her late teens or twenties in good health. The CDR3 is CASITGLATDTQYF. The CDR3 bases are TGTGCCAGCATAACGGGACTAGCCACAGATACGCAGTATTTT.